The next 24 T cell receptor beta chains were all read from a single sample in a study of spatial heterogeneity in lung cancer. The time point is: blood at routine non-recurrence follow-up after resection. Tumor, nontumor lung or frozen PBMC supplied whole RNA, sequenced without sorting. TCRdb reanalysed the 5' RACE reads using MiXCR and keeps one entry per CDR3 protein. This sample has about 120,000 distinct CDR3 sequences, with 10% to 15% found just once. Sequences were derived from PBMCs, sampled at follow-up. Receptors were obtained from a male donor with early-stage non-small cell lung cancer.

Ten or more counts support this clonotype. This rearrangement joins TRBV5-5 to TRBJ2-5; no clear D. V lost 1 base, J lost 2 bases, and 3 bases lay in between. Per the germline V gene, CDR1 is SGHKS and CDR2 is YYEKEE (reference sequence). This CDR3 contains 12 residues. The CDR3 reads CASSLIQETQYF. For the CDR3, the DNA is TGTGCCAGCAGCTTGATACAAGAGACCCAGTACTTC.

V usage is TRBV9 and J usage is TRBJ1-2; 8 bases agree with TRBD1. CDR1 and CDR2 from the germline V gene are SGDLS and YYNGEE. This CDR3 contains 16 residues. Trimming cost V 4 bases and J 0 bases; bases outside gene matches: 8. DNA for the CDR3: TGTGCCAGCAGCCCGCGACAGGGGCAGGCTAACTATGGCTACACCTTC. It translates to CASSPRQGQANYGYTF.

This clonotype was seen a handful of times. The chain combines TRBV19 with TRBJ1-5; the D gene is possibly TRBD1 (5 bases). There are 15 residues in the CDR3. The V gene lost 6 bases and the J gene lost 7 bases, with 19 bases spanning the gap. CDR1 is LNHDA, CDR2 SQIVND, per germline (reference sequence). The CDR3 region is CASSLEGQGGQPQHF. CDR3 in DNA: TGTGCCAGTAGCCTTGAGGGGCAGGGAGGGCAGCCCCAGCATTTT.

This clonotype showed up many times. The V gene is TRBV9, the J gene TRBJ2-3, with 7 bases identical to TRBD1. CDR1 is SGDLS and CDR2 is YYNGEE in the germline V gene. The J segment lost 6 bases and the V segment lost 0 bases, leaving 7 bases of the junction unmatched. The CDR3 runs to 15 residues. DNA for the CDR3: TGTGCCAGCAGCGTAGAAGGGGGCCCGGCGGATACGCAGTATTTT. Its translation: CASSVEGGPADTQYF.

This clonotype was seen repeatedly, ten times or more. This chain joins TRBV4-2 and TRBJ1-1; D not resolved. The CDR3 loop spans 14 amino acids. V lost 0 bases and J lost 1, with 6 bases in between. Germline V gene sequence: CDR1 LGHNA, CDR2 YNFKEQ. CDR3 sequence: CASSQDSKNTEAFF. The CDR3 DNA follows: TGTGCCAGCAGCCAAGATTCCAAGAACACTGAAGCTTTCTTT.

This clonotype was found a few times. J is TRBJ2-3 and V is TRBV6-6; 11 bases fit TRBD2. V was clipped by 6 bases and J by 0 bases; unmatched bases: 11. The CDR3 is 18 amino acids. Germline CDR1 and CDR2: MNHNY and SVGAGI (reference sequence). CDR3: CASRSTGTSGTSTDTQYF. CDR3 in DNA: TGTGCCAGCAGGTCTACCGGGACTAGCGGTACTAGCACAGATACGCAGTATTTT.

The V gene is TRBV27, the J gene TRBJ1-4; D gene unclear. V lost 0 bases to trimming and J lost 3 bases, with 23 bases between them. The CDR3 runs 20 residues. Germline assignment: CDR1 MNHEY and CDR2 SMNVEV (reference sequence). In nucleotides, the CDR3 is TGTGCCAGCAGTTTATCCCCCCTCAGTCTCCTCGTCATCCCTAATGAAAAACTGTTTTTT. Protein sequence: CASSLSPLSLLVIPNEKLFF. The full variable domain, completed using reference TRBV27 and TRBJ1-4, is EAQVTQNPRYLITVTGKKLTVTCSQNMNHEYMSWYRQDPGLGLRQIYYSMNVEVTDKGDVPEGYKVSRKEKRNFPLILESPSPNQTSLYFCASSLSPLSLLVIPNEKLFFGSGTQLSVL.

CDR3 amino acids: CSVADGWELFF. CDR3 nucleotides: TGCAGCGTCGCCGACGGTTGGGAGCTGTTTTTT. The chain links TRBV29-1 to TRBJ2-2; unclear D gene. This CDR3 comprises 11 residues. Trimming shortened V by 6 bases and J by 9 bases, and 11 bases separated the two germline ends. Germline assignment: CDR1 SQVTM and CDR2 ANQGSEA.

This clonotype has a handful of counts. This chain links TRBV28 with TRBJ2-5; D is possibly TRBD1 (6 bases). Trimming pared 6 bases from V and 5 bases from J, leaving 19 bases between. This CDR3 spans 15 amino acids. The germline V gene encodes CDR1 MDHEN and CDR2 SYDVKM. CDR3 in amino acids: CASRESGVPRETQYF. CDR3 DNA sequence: TGTGCCAGCAGAGAATCAGGGGTCCCCCGGGAGACCCAGTACTTC.

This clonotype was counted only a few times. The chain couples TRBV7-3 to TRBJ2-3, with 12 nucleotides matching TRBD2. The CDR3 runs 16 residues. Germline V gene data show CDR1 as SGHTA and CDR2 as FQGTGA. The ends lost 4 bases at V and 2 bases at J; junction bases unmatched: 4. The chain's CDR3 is CASSSRLAGVTDTQYF. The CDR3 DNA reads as TGTGCCAGCAGCTCGCGACTAGCGGGGGTCACAGATACGCAGTATTTT.

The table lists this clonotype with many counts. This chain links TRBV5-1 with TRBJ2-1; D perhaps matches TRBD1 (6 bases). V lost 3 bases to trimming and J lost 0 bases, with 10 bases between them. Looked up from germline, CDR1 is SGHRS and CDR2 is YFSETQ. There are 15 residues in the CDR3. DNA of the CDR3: TGCGCCAGCAGCTCCGAGGGGGTCTCCTACAATGAGCAGTTCTTC. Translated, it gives CASSSEGVSYNEQFF. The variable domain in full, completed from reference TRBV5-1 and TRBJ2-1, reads KAGVTQTPRYLIKTRGQQVTLSCSPISGHRSVSWYQQTPGQGLQFLFEYFSETQRNKGNFPGRFSGRQFSNSRSEMNVSTLELGDSALYLCASSSEGVSYNEQFFGPGTRLTVL.

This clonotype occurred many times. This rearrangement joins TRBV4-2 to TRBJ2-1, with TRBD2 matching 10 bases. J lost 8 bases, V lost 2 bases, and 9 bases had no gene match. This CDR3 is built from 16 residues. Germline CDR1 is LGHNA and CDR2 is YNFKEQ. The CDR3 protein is CASSQIAGGLLDEQFF. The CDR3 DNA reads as TGTGCCAGCAGCCAAATAGCGGGGGGTTTACTCGATGAGCAGTTCTTC.

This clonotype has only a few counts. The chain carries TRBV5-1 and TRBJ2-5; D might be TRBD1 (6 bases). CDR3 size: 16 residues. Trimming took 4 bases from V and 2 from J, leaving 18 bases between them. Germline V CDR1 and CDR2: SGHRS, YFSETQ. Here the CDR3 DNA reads TGCGCCAGCAGCCTAACAGGGCGAGGGGGACAAGAGACCCAGTACTTC. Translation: CASSLTGRGGQETQYF.

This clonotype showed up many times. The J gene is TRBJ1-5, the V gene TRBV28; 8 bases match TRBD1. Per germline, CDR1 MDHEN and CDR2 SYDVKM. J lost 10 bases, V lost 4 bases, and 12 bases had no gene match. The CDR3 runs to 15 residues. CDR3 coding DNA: TGTGCCAGCAGTTCGACAGGGGACGGGAGTCGTCCCCAGCATTTT. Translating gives CASSSTGDGSRPQHF.

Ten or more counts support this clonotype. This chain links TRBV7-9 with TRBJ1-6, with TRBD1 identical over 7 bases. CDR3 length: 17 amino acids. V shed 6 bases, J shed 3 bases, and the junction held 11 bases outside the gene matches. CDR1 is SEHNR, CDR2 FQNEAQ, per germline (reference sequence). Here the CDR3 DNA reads TGTGCCAGCAGTCCTAATAGGGACAGCTACTATAATTCACCCCTCCACTTT. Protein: CASSPNRDSYYNSPLHF.

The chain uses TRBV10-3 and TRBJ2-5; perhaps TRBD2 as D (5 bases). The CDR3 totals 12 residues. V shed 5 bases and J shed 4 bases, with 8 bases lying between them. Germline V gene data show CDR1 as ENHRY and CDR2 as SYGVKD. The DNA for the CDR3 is TGTGCCATCAGTACGAGCGGAGAGACCCAGTACTTC. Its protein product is CAISTSGETQYF.

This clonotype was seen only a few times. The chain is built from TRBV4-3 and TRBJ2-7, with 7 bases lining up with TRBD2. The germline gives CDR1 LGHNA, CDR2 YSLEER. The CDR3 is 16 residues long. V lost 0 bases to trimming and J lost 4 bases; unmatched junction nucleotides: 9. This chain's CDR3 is CASSQERASGVYEQYF. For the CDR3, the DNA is TGCGCCAGCAGCCAAGAAAGGGCAAGCGGGGTATACGAGCAGTACTTC.

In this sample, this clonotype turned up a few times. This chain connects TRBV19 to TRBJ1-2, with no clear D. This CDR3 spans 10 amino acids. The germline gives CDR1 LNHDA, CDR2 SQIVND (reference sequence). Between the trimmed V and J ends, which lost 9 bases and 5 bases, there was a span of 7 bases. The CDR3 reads CASRLYGYTF. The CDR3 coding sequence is TGTGCCAGCCGATTATATGGCTACACCTTC.

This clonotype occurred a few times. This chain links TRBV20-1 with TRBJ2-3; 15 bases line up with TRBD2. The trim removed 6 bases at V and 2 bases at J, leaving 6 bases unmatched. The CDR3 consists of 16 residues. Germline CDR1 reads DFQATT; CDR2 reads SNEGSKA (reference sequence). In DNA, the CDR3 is TGCAGTGCGACTGGACTAGCGGGGGGGTCCACAGATACGCAGTATTTT. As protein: CSATGLAGGSTDTQYF.

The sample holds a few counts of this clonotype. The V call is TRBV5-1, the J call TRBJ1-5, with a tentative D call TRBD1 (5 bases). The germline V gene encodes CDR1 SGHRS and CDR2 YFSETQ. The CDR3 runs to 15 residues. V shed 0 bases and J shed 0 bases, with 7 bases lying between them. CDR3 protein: CASSLEGVSNQPQHF. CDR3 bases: TGCGCCAGCAGCTTGGAAGGGGTTAGCAATCAGCCCCAGCATTTT. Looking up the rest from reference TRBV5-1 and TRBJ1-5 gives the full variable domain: KAGVTQTPRYLIKTRGQQVTLSCSPISGHRSVSWYQQTPGQGLQFLFEYFSETQRNKGNFPGRFSGRQFSNSRSEMNVSTLELGDSALYLCASSLEGVSNQPQHFGDGTRLSIL.

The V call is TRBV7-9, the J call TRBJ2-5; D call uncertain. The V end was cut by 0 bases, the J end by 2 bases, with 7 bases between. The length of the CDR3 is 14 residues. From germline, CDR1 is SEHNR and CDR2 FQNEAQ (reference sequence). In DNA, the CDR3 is TGTGCCAGCAGCTTAGCAGAATCGCAAGAGACCCAGTACTTC. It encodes CASSLAESQETQYF. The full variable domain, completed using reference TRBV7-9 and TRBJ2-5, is DTGVSQNPRHKITKRGQNVTFRCDPISEHNRLYWYRQTLGQGPEFLTYFQNEAQLEKSRLLSDRFSAERPKGSFSTLEIQRTEQGDSAMYLCASSLAESQETQYFGPGTRLLVL.

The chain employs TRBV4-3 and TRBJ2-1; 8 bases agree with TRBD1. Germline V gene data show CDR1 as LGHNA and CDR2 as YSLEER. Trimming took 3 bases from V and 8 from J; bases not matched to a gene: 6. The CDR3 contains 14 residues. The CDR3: CASSQRTGRDEQFF. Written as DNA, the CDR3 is TGCGCCAGCAGCCAGAGGACAGGGCGGGATGAGCAGTTCTTC.

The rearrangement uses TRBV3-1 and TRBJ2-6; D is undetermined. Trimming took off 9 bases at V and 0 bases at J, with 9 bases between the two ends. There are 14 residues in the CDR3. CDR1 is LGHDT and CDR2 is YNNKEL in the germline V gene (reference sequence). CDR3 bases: TGTGCCAGTGGTCTAACCTCTGGGGCCAACGTCCTGACTTTC. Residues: CASGLTSGANVLTF.

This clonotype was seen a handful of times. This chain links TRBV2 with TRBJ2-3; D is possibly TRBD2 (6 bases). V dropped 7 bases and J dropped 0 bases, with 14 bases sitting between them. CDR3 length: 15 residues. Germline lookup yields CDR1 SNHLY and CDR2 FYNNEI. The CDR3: CASTDSGTSTDTQYF. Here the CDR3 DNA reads TGTGCCAGCACAGATAGCGGCACTAGCACAGATACGCAGTATTTT.